Following are 19 T cell receptor beta chains from one sample sequenced in a study of technical replicates of blood from a few donors. Here immunoSEQ multiplex PCR was the method, and the copy in TCRdb shows in-frame clones only, minus some. The sample includes roughly 87,000 clones, roughly 91% seen only once; the top ten take about 0.39%. Sequenced input: T cells isolated from PBMCs. The receptors come from a human donor in good health.

The chain carries TRBV19 and TRBJ2-7; 12 positions match TRBD1. The J segment lost 4 bases and the V segment lost 3 bases, leaving 10 bases of the junction unmatched. The CDR3 extends over 17 amino acids. Germline CDR1 reads LNHDA; CDR2 reads SQIVND (reference sequence). CDR3 loop: CASSIIWSGQGAYEQYF. In DNA form, the CDR3 reads TGTGCCAGTAGTATCATTTGGTCGGGACAGGGGGCTTACGAGCAGTACTTC.

The chain combines TRBV28 with TRBJ1-1, with D unresolved. V was shortened by 2 bases and J by 3 bases, with 7 bases between the two germline ends. There are 13 residues in the CDR3. Germline V gene sequence: CDR1 MDHEN, CDR2 SYDVKM. CDR3 region: CASSLLTDTEAFF. In DNA, the CDR3 is TGTGCCAGCAGTTTACTTACGGACACTGAAGCTTTCTTT.

The CDR3 reads CASSALQETQYF. In DNA, the CDR3 is TGTGCCAGCAGCGCCCTCCAAGAGACCCAGTACTTC. The chain has TRBV9 and TRBJ2-5; D ambiguous. The germline V gene encodes CDR1 SGDLS and CDR2 YYNGEE. This CDR3 region has 12 residues. With 3 bases removed from V and 1 base from J, the gap between germline ends came to 4 bases.

The chain carries TRBV5-5 and TRBJ1-2; D possibly corresponds to TRBD1 (5 bases). The CDR3 is 17 amino acids. The germline gives CDR1 SGHKS, CDR2 YYEKEE (reference sequence). Trimming removed 4 bases at V and 1 base at J, with 20 bases between. The CDR3 DNA sequence: TGTGCCAGCAGCCCGGAGGTTTTGGGACTCCTTAACTATGGCTACACCTTC. Amino acids: CASSPEVLGLLNYGYTF. Full variable domain (missing parts from reference TRBV5-5 and TRBJ1-2): DAGVTQSPTHLIKTRGQQVTLRCSPISGHKSVSWYQQVLGQGPQFIFQYYEKEERGRGNFPDRFSARQFPNYSSELNVNALLLGDSALYLCASSPEVLGLLNYGYTFGSGTRLTVV.

The chain links TRBV11-2 to TRBJ2-7, with a possible D match to TRBD1 (6 bases). This CDR3 comprises 15 residues. Germline lookup yields CDR1 SGHAT and CDR2 FQNNGV. The V gene lost 5 bases and the J gene lost 7 bases, with 21 bases spanning the gap. The CDR3 is CASSPNQGSYAEQYF. The DNA of the CDR3 is TGTGCCAGCAGCCCGAATCAGGGGTCCTACGCAGAGCAGTACTTC. The full variable domain, in which reference TRBV11-2 and TRBJ2-7 provide the parts outside the CDR3, is EAGVAQSPRYKIIEKRQSVAFWCNPISGHATLYWYQQILGQGPKLLIQFQNNGVVDDSQLPKDRFSAERLKGVDSTLKIQPAKLEDSAVYLCASSPNQGSYAEQYFGPGTRLTVT.

V and J are TRBV5-1 and TRBJ1-2; D remains ambiguous. Trimming stripped 0 bases from V and 8 bases from J, with 20 bases between. The CDR3 covers 16 residues. Germline V gene lookup returns CDR1 SGHRS and CDR2 YFSETQ. The CDR3 is CASSLAPGEGSIGYTF. The CDR3 DNA sequence: TGCGCCAGCAGCTTGGCTCCCGGGGAGGGTTCAATAGGCTACACCTTC.

The rearrangement joins TRBV2 to TRBJ1-2; D not certain. The CDR3 has 12 residues. Deletions cut 0 bases from V and 8 bases from J, with 7 bases between. Germline values: CDR1 SNHLY, CDR2 FYNNEI. The CDR3 is CASSEAPRGYTF. CDR3 coding DNA: TGTGCCAGCAGTGAAGCGCCGCGAGGCTACACCTTC.

The table lists this clone with a count of one. The rearrangement links TRBV9 to TRBJ2-1; a possible D gene is TRBD2 (6 bases). The CDR3 contains 15 residues. Trimming pared 3 bases from V and 1 base from J, leaving 11 bases between. Germline V lookup: CDR1 SGDLS, CDR2 YYNGEE. CDR3 residues: CASSEAGSSYNEQFF. DNA of the CDR3: TGTGCCAGCAGCGAAGCGGGTAGTTCCTACAATGAGCAGTTCTTC.

This rearrangement joins TRBV13 to TRBJ2-4; a possible D gene is TRBD2 (6 bases). Between the trimmed V and J ends, which lost 3 bases and 0 bases, there was a span of 9 bases. CDR3 length: 15 residues. Germline values: CDR1 PRHDT, CDR2 FYEKMQ (reference sequence). The CDR3 DNA reads TGTGCCAGCAGCTTTAGCGGAAGAGCCAAAAACATTCAGTACTTC. It codes for CASSFSGRAKNIQYF.

The gene calls are TRBV11-3 and TRBJ2-3; 8 bases agree with TRBD2. V gave up 5 bases and J gave up 4 bases; unmatched junction bases: 5. Per germline, CDR1 SGHNT and CDR2 YENEEA. The CDR3 is 14 amino acids. CDR3 bases: TGTGCCAGCAGCCCAACTAGCGGTTCAGATACGCAGTATTTT. It encodes CASSPTSGSDTQYF. Full variable domain (outside the CDR3, taken from reference TRBV11-3 and TRBJ2-3): EAGVVQSPRYKIIEKKQPVAFWCNPISGHNTLYWYLQNLGQGPELLIRYENEEAVDDSQLPKDRFSAERLKGVDSTLKIQPAELGDSAVYLCASSPTSGSDTQYFGPGTRLTVL.

This clone turned up a few times. The V and J genes are TRBV30 and TRBJ1-1, with TRBD1 as a possible D gene (5 bases). Trimming stripped 0 bases from V and 3 bases from J, with 8 bases between. The germline V gene encodes CDR1 GTSNPN and CDR2 SVGIG (reference sequence). The CDR3 runs to 13 residues. The CDR3 reads CAWSVTRDTEAFF. The CDR3 nucleotides read TGTGCCTGGAGTGTAACCAGGGACACTGAAGCTTTCTTT.

The rearrangement uses TRBV28 and TRBJ2-7; TRBD2 might be the D (5 bases). The CDR3 length is 12 residues. Looked up from germline, CDR1 is MDHEN and CDR2 is SYDVKM. V lost 6 bases to trimming and J lost 0 bases, with 6 bases between them. The CDR3 loop reads CASSRDSYEQYF. In DNA, the CDR3 is TGTGCCAGCAGCCGGGACTCCTACGAGCAGTACTTC.

The chain carries TRBV7-2 and TRBJ2-3, with 13 positions matching TRBD2. V was clipped by 4 bases and J by 1 base; unmatched bases: 5. There are 17 residues in the CDR3. From germline, CDR1 is SGHTA and CDR2 FQGNSA. The CDR3 loop reads CASSSHTSGRGTDTQYF. Written as DNA, the CDR3 is TGTGCCAGCAGCTCCCATACTAGCGGGAGGGGCACAGATACGCAGTATTTT.

The chain carries TRBV11-2 and TRBJ2-5; 7 bases agree with TRBD2. This CDR3 region has 14 residues. V was clipped by 6 bases and J by 4 bases; unmatched bases: 8. Germline V gene sequence: CDR1 SGHAT, CDR2 FQNNGV. The CDR3 sequence: CASSHGGWAETQYF. CDR3 sequence (DNA): TGTGCCAGCAGTCACGGGGGGTGGGCAGAGACCCAGTACTTC. The full variable domain, with the rest looked up from reference TRBV11-2 and TRBJ2-5, is EAGVAQSPRYKIIEKRQSVAFWCNPISGHATLYWYQQILGQGPKLLIQFQNNGVVDDSQLPKDRFSAERLKGVDSTLKIQPAKLEDSAVYLCASSHGGWAETQYFGPGTRLLVL.

The V gene is TRBV7-9, the J gene TRBJ2-5, with 8 bases lining up with TRBD2. With 7 bases clipped from V and 2 bases from J, the junction kept 6 bases outside the gene matches. CDR3 length equals 14 residues. Germline lookup yields CDR1 SEHNR and CDR2 FQNEAQ (reference sequence). This CDR3 is CASTAGGVQETQYF. The CDR3 nucleotides read TGTGCCAGCACAGCCGGGGGGGTACAAGAGACCCAGTACTTC.

The chain is built from TRBV18 and TRBJ1-4; D is possibly TRBD1 (6 bases). This CDR3 is 15 amino acids long. Deletions cut 6 bases from V and 8 bases from J, with 19 bases between. Germline V gene lookup returns CDR1 KGHSH and CDR2 LQKENI. CDR3: CASSRTPGAQEKLFF. CDR3 DNA sequence: TGTGCCAGCTCTCGAACACCAGGGGCACAGGAAAAACTGTTTTTT.

In its sample, this clone was seen once. The chain links TRBV14 to TRBJ1-2; 9 bases are shared with TRBD1. Germline assignment: CDR1 SGHDN and CDR2 FVKESK. CDR3 length: 18 residues. V lost 2 bases, J lost 5 bases, and 15 bases stayed unmatched. The chain's CDR3 is CASSQKPGQGGYLYGYTF. CDR3 sequence (DNA): TGTGCCAGCAGCCAAAAACCGGGACAGGGCGGATATCTTTATGGCTACACCTTC.

The chain combines TRBV6-5 with TRBJ2-1; D is possibly TRBD2 (5 bases). The V end was cut by 6 bases, the J end by 0 bases, with 12 bases between. Per the germline V gene, CDR1 is MNHEY and CDR2 is SVGAGI. The CDR3 has 15 amino acids. The CDR3 region is CASRPGLSSYNEQFF. In nucleotides, the CDR3 is TGTGCCAGCAGGCCTGGACTGAGCTCCTACAATGAGCAGTTCTTC.

The chain uses TRBV2 and TRBJ2-2; possibly TRBD1 for D (5 bases). This CDR3 is built from 15 residues. Germline CDR1 and CDR2: SNHLY and FYNNEI. The ends were cut back, 1 base at V and 8 bases at J, with 14 bases in the middle. The CDR3: CASSEEDKDVGELFF. In DNA, the CDR3 is TGTGCCAGCAGTGAAGAGGACAAGGACGTTGGGGAGCTGTTTTTT. Together with reference TRBV2 and TRBJ2-2, the CDR3 gives the full variable domain: EPEVTQTPSHQVTQMGQEVILRCVPISNHLYFYWYRQILGQKVEFLVSFYNNEISEKSEIFDDQFSVERPDGSNFTLKIRSTKLEDSAMYFCASSEEDKDVGELFFGEGSRLTVL.